Included here is one TCR beta chain sequence, with context. The antigen is not known. The data were obtained in a study of T-cell memory formation after mild COVID-19. Overall study: TCR clusters were mostly confined to one donor each. Overall study findings and caveats: Pre-infection memory harbored some responding clones, suggesting cross-reactive memory joined. The authors left the SARS-CoV-2 specificity of second-wave clones peaking on day 37 unconfirmed.

cDNA libraries for TCR alpha and TCR beta, carrying sample barcodes and UMIs, came from 5'RACE with constant-segment primers. TCRdb ran MiXCR on the 5' RACE reads and lists one entry per CDR3 protein. The data show under 650,000 distinct CDR3 sequences, with roughly 18% seen just once and around 12% held by the top ten. The germline V gene has CDR1 LGHDT and CDR2 YNNKEL (reference sequence). This CDR3 contains 16 residues. V lost 2 bases and J 4 bases, leaving 12 bases between the germline ends. The chain uses TRBV3-1 and TRBJ2-6; D is possibly TRBD1 (5 bases). The sample comprised PBMCs or a T cell subset sorted from them (not recorded which). This receptor was identified in an adult woman who had mild COVID-19 (a few samples of this study predate the infection). Cell type and time point are not known. For the CDR3, the DNA is TGTGCCAGCAGCCAACCTCAGGGTGGCGGGGCCAACGTCCTGACTTTC. This encodes CASSQPQGGGANVLTF.